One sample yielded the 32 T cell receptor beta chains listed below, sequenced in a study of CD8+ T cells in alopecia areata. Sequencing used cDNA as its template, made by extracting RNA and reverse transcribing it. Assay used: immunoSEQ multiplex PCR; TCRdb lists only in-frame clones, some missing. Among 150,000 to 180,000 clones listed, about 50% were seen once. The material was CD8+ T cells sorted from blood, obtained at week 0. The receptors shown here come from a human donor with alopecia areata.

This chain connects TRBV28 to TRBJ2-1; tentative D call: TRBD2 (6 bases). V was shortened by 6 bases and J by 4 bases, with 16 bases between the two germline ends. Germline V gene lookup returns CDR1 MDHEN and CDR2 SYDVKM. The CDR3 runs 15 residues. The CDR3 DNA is TGTGCCAGCAGATCCCCTCGGGGGAGATACAATGAGCAGTTCTTC. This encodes CASRSPRGRYNEQFF.

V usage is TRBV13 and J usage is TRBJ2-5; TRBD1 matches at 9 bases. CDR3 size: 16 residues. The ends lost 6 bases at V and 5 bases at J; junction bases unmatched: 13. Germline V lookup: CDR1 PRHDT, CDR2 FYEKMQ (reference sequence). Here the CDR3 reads CASSLRADRGGETQYF. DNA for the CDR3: TGTGCCAGCAGTTTAAGAGCGGACAGGGGAGGGGAGACCCAGTACTTC.

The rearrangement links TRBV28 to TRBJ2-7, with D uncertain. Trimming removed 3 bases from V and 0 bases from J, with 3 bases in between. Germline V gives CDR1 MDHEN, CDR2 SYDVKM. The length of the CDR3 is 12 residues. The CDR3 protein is CASSLVSYEQYF. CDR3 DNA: TGTGCCAGCAGTTTGGTCTCCTACGAGCAGTACTTC.

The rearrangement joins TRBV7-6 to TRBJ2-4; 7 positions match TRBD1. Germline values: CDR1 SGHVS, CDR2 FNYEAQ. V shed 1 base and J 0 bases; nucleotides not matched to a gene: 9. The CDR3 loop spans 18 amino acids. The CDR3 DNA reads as TGTGCCAGCAGCTTAGGGGAAACAGGGGATCTAGCCAAAAACATTCAGTACTTC. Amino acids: CASSLGETGDLAKNIQYF.

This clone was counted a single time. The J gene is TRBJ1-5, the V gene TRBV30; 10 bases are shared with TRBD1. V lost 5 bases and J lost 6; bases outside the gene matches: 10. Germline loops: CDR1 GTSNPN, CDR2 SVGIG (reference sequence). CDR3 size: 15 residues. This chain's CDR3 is CAWQPGTGASQPQHF. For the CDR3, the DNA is TGTGCCTGGCAACCCGGGACAGGGGCAAGTCAGCCCCAGCATTTT.

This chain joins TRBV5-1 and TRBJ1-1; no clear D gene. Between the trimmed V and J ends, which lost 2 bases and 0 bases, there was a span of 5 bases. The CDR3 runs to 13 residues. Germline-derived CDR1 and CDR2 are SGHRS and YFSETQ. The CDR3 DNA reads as TGCGCCAGCAGCTTAAACATGAACACTGAAGCTTTCTTT. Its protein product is CASSLNMNTEAFF.

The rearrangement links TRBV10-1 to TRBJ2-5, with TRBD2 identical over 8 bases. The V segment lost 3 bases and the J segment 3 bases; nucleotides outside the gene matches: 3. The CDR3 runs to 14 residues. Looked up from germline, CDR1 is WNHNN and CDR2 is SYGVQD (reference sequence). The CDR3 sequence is CASSEAGLEETQYF. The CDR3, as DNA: TGCGCCAGCAGTGAAGCGGGACTAGAAGAGACCCAGTACTTC.

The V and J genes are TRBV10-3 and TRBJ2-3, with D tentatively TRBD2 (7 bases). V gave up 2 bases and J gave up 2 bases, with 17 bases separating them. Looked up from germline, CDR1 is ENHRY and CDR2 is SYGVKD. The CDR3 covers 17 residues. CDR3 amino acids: CAISERDTGGITDTQYF. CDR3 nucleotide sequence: TGTGCCATCAGTGAGAGGGACACCGGGGGGATCACAGATACGCAGTATTTT.

CDR3 residues: CASSSNQGAFTEAFF. The CDR3 DNA is TGTGCCAGCAGTTCCAATCAGGGGGCATTCACTGAAGCTTTCTTT. The V call is TRBV7-6, the J call TRBJ1-1, with TRBD1 matching over 8 bases. The CDR3 consists of 15 residues. CDR1 SGHVS and CDR2 FNYEAQ come from the germline V gene. V lost 6 bases, J lost 4 bases, and 10 bases stayed unmatched.

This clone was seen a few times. The CDR3 DNA is TGTGCCAGTAGTATTCCCGAGGCTCCCCATTCACCCCTCCACTTT. Encoded protein: CASSIPEAPHSPLHF. This sequence joins TRBV19 and TRBJ1-6, with D uncertain. The length of the CDR3 is 15 residues. The V and J ends lost 3 bases and 8 bases respectively, with 14 bases between them. Germline V gives CDR1 LNHDA, CDR2 SQIVND (reference sequence). The full variable domain, with the rest looked up from reference TRBV19 and TRBJ1-6, is DGGITQSPKYLFRKEGQNVTLSCEQNLNHDAMYWYRQDPGQGLRLIYYSQIVNDFQKGDIAEGYSVSREKKESFPLTVTSAQKNPTAFYLCASSIPEAPHSPLHFGNGTRLTVT.

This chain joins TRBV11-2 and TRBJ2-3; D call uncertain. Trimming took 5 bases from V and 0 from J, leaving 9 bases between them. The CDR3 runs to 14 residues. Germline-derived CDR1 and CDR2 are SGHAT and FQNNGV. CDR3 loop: CASSPPTSTDTQYF. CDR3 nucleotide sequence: TGTGCCAGCAGCCCCCCGACTAGCACAGATACGCAGTATTTT.

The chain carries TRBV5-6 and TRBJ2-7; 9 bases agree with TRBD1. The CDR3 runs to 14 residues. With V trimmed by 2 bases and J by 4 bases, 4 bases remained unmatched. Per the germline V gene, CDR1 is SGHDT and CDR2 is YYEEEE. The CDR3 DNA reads TGTGCCAGCAGCTTTCGACAGGGGGGATACGAGCAGTACTTC. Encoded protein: CASSFRQGGYEQYF.

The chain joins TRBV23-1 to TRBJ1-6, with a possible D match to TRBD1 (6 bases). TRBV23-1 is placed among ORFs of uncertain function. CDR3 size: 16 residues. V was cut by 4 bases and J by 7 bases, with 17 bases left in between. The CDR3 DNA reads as TGCGCCAGCAGTCGAGGAACAGGGCCACAAAATTCACCCCTCCACTTT. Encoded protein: CASSRGTGPQNSPLHF.

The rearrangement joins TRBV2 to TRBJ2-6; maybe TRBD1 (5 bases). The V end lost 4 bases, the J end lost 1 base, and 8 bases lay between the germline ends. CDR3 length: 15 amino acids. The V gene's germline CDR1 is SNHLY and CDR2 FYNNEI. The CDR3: CASSVRQSGANVLTF. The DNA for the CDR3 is TGTGCCAGCAGTGTGCGACAGTCTGGGGCCAACGTCCTGACTTTC.

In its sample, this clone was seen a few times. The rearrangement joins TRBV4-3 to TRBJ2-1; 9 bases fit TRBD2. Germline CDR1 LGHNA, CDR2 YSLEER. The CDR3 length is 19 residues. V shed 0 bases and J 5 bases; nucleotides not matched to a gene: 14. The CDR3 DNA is TGCGCCAGCAGCCAAGAATGGGGTGGACGGCGGGGGGGCGACAATGAGCAGTTCTTC. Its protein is CASSQEWGGRRGGDNEQFF.

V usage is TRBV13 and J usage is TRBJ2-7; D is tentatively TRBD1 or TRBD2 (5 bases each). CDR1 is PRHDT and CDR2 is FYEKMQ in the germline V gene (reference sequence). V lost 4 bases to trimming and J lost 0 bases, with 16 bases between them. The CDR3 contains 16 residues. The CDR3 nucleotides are TGTGCCAGCAGCTCGTCTTCCGGGACGACCTCCTACGAGCAGTACTTC. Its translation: CASSSSSGTTSYEQYF.

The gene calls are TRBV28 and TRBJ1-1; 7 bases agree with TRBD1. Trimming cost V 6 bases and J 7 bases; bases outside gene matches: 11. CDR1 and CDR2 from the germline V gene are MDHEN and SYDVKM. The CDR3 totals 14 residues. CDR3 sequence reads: CASRISGTESEAFF. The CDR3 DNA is TGTGCCAGCAGGATCTCCGGGACAGAAAGTGAAGCTTTCTTT.

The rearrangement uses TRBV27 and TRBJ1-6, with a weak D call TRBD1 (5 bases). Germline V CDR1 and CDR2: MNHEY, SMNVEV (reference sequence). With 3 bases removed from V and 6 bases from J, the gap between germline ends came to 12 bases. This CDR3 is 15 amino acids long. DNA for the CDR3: TGTGCCAGCAGTTTGGGGCAGAATCTTAATTCACCCCTCCACTTT. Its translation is CASSLGQNLNSPLHF.

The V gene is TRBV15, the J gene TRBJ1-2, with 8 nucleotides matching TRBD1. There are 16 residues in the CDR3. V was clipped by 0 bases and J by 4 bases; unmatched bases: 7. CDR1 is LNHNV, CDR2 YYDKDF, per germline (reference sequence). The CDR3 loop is CATSRDRWTGTYGYTF. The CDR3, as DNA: TGTGCCACCAGCAGAGACCGCTGGACAGGGACCTATGGCTACACCTTC.

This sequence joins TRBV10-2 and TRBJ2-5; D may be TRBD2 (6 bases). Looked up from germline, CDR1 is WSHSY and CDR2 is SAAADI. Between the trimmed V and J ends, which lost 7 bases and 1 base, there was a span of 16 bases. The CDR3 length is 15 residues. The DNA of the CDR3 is TGCGCCAGCACTACAATTGGGGGGAGCCAAGAGACCCAGTACTTC. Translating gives CASTTIGGSQETQYF.

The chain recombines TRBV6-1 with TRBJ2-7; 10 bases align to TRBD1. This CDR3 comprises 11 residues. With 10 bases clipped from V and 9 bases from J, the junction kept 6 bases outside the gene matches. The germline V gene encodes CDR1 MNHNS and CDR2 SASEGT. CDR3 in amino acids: CATGTGEVQYF. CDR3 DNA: TGTGCCACCGGGACAGGGGAGGTGCAGTACTTC.

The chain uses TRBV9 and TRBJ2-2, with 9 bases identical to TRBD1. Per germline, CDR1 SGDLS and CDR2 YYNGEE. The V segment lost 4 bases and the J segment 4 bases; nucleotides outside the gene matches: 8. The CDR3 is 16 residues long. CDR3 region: CASSSEQGARTGELFF. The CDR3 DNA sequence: TGTGCCAGCAGCTCGGAACAGGGGGCGCGCACCGGGGAGCTGTTTTTT.

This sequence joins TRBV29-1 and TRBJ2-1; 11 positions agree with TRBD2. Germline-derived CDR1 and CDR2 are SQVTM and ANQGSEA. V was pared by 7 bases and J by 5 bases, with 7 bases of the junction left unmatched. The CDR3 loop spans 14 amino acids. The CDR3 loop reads CSALAGGLDNEQFF. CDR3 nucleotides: TGCAGCGCCTTAGCGGGGGGGCTAGACAATGAGCAGTTCTTC.

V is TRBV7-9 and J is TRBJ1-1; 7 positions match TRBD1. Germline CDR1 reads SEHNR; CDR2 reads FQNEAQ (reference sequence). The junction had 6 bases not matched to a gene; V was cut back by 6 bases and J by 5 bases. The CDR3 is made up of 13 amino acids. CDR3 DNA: TGTGCCAGCAGTCAACAGGGGACGACTGAAGCTTTCTTT. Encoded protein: CASSQQGTTEAFF.

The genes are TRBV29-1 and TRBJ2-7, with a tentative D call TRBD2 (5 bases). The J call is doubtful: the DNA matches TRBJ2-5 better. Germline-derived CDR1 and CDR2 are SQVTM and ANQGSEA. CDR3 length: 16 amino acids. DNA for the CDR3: TGCAGCGTTGAACTTGAGGGCCCATGGTCCCAAGAGACCCAGTACTTC. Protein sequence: CSVELEGPWSQETQYF.

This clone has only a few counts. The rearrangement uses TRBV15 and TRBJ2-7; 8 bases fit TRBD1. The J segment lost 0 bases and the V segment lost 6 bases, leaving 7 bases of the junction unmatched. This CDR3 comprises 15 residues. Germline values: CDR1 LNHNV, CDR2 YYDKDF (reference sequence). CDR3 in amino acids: CATRVGQGSSYEQYF. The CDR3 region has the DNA TGTGCCACCAGAGTCGGACAGGGCAGCTCCTACGAGCAGTACTTC.

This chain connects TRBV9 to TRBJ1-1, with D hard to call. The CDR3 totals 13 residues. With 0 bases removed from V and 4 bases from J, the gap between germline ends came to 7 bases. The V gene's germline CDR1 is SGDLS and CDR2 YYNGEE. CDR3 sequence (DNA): TGTGCCAGCAGCGTAGACGTTGGCACTGAAGCTTTCTTT. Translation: CASSVDVGTEAFF. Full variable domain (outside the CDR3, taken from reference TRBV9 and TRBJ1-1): DSGVTQTPKHLITATGQRVTLRCSPRSGDLSVYWYQQSLDQGLQFLIQYYNGEERAKGNILERFSAQQFPDLHSELNLSSLELGDSALYFCASSVDVGTEAFFGQGTRLTVV.

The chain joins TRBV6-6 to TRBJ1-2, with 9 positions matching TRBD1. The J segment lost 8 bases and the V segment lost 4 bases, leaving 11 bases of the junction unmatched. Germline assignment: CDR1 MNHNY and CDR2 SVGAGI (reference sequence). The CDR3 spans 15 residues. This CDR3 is CASSLGQGRRVGYTF. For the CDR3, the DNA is TGTGCCAGCAGTTTGGGACAGGGACGGAGGGTAGGCTACACCTTC.

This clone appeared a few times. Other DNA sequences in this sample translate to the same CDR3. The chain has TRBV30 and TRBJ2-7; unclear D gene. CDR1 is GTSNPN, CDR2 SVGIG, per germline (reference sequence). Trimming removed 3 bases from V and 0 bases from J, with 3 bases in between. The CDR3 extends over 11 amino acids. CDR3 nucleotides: TGTGCCTGGAGCAGCTCCTACGAGCAGTACTTC. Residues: CAWSSSYEQYF. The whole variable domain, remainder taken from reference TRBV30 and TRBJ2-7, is SQTIHQWPATLVQPVGSPLSLECTVEGTSNPNLYWYRQAAGRGLQLLFYSVGIGQISSEVPQNLSASRPQDRQFILSSKKLLLSDSGFYLCAWSSSYEQYFGPGTRLTVT.

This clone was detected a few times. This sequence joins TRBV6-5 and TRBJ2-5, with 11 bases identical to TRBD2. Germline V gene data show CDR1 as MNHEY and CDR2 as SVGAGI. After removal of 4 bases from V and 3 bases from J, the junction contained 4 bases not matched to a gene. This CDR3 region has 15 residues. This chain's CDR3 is CASSLAGGTEETQYF. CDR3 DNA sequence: TGTGCCAGCAGTTTAGCGGGGGGGACCGAAGAGACCCAGTACTTC.

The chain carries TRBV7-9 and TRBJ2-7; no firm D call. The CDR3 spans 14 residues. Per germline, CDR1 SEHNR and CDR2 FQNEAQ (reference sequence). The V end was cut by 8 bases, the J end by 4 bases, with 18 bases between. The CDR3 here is CASRASDRGYEQYF. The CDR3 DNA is TGTGCCAGCCGGGCCTCGGACCGAGGATACGAGCAGTACTTC. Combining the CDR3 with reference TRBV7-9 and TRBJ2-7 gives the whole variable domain DTGVSQNPRHKITKRGQNVTFRCDPISEHNRLYWYRQTLGQGPEFLTYFQNEAQLEKSRLLSDRFSAERPKGSFSTLEIQRTEQGDSAMYLCASRASDRGYEQYFGPGTRLTVT.

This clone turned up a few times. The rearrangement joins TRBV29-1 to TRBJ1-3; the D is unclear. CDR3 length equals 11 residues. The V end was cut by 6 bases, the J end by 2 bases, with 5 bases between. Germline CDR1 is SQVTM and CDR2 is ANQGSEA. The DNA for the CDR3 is TGCAGCGTGGGGACTGGAAACACCATATATTTT. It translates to CSVGTGNTIYF.